This T cell receptor (beta chain) was documented in a study of beta chain features in type 1 diabetes. Broader study findings: Shortening that was moderate but significant affected the TCRB CDR3s of Type 1 diabetes patients in all four CD4+ subsets.

Per the germline V gene, CDR1 is LGHNA and CDR2 is YNFKEQ. The CDR3 runs 16 residues. J lost 2 bases, V lost 1 base, and 5 bases had no gene match. Reverse transcription of all isolated RNA meant that expressed TCRB transcripts were sequenced. Clones were read by immunoSEQ multiplex PCR, and TCRdb kept only the in-frame ones, dropping some. The data show about 650,000 clones, 9.5% to 15% seen once. Concerning this clone itself: Its antigen is undetermined.

The sequenced sample was naive CD4+ T cells from blood. This sequence was found in a man younger than 40 with type 1 diabetes. The chain carries TRBV4-2 and TRBJ2-3; 8 bases line up with TRBD2. The CDR3 nucleotides read TGTGCCAGCAGCCAAGGCAAGCGGGGGTACACAGATACGCAGTATTTT. The encoded protein is CASSQGKRGYTDTQYF.